The 17 T cell receptor beta chains in this list originate from one sample, sequenced in a study of cytomegalovirus exposure and HLA in healthy donors. Primers for the PCR totalled 60 Vbeta and 13 Jbeta. Only in-frame clones appear in the TCRdb table, and some are missing; sequencing was by immunoSEQ multiplex PCR. Of about 190,000 clones in the sample, over 75% are singletons; the top ten hold 10% to 13%. The sample comprised PBMCs. Source of these receptors: a woman in her fifties or sixties in good health and CMV-seropositive.

V gene TRBV7-2 combines with J gene TRBJ2-5; D is perhaps TRBD1 (7 bases). The germline gives CDR1 SGHTA, CDR2 FQGNSA. Trimming removed 4 bases from V and 0 bases from J, with 12 bases in between. CDR3 length: 15 residues. CDR3 in amino acids: CASSWGGQDQETQYF. The DNA of the CDR3 is TGTGCCAGCAGCTGGGGAGGACAGGACCAAGAGACCCAGTACTTC.

Notes on this clone: A read error may account for a junction end that differs from germline. This chain links TRBV2 with TRBJ2-7, with D maybe TRBD1 (5 bases). Germline assignment: CDR1 SNHLY and CDR2 FYNNEI. The length of the CDR3 is 11 residues. The CDR3, as DNA: TGTGCCAGCAGTGGGGGCCTCGTCCCCGTCTTC. Its translation is CASSGGLVPVF.

The V gene is TRBV6-8, the J gene TRBJ1-2; TRBD1 matches 10 bases. CDR1 and CDR2 from the germline V gene are MNHGY and SAAAGT. The CDR3 extends over 15 amino acids. V was pared by 2 bases and J by 6 bases, with 6 bases of the junction left unmatched. The CDR3 sequence is CASSYKRQGADGYTF. CDR3 DNA: TGTGCCAGCAGTTACAAGAGACAGGGGGCAGATGGCTACACCTTC.

The chain has TRBV9 and TRBJ2-2; weak D call: TRBD1 (5 bases). CDR3 length equals 13 residues. Deletions cut 3 bases from V and 4 bases from J, with 7 bases between. Germline V gene data show CDR1 as SGDLS and CDR2 as YYNGEE. CDR3 protein: CASSDDSTGELFF. The DNA for the CDR3 is TGTGCCAGCAGCGATGACAGCACCGGGGAGCTGTTTTTT. Full variable domain (outside the CDR3, taken from reference TRBV9 and TRBJ2-2): DSGVTQTPKHLITATGQRVTLRCSPRSGDLSVYWYQQSLDQGLQFLIQYYNGEERAKGNILERFSAQQFPDLHSELNLSSLELGDSALYFCASSDDSTGELFFGEGSRLTVL.

This clone has just one count. V gene TRBV18 combines with J gene TRBJ2-5; maybe TRBD2 (5 bases). Germline CDR1 is KGHSH and CDR2 is LQKENI. V was clipped by 5 bases and J by 1 base, with 20 bases between them. The CDR3 has 17 amino acids. CDR3 sequence: CASSRFVPGTVQETQYF. The CDR3 bases are TGTGCCAGCTCAAGGTTCGTACCGGGAACAGTCCAAGAGACCCAGTACTTC.

The CDR3 here is CASSKETGEVTGELFF. CDR3 in DNA: TGCGCCAGCAGCAAGGAGACAGGGGAGGTCACCGGGGAGCTGTTTTTT. The chain joins TRBV5-1 to TRBJ2-2; 8 positions match TRBD1. V gave up 4 bases and J gave up 4 bases; unmatched junction bases: 9. The germline V gene has CDR1 SGHRS and CDR2 YFSETQ. The CDR3 length is 16 residues.

This chain uses TRBV29-1 with TRBJ2-1; 8 positions agree with TRBD2. The CDR3 spans 15 residues. J gave up 2 bases and V 6 bases, and 9 bases lay outside the gene matches. Germline lookup yields CDR1 SQVTM and CDR2 ANQGSEA. CDR3 DNA: TGCAGCGTCGGGGGGGGGAGCAGCGCCTACAATGAGCAGTTCTTC. Protein: CSVGGGSSAYNEQFF.

The genes are TRBV7-8 and TRBJ2-5; D possibly corresponds to TRBD1 (5 bases). Trimming cost V 5 bases and J 3 bases, with 22 bases left between them. Per the germline V gene, CDR1 is SGHVS and CDR2 is FQNEAQ. The CDR3 loop spans 17 amino acids. This CDR3 is CASSGPFGGARKETQYF. The CDR3 DNA reads TGTGCCAGCAGCGGACCCTTTGGTGGGGCAAGAAAAGAGACCCAGTACTTC.

The rearrangement uses TRBV2 and TRBJ1-3, with TRBD1 identical over 8 bases. Per the germline V gene, CDR1 is SNHLY and CDR2 is FYNNEI. This CDR3 contains 16 residues. Unmatched junction bases numbered 7, after V lost 3 bases and J lost 3 bases. In DNA form, the CDR3 reads TGTGCCAGCAGTGAGCTTTCAGGGGGCTTTGGAAACACCATATATTTT. Its protein is CASSELSGGFGNTIYF.

This clone was observed once. V usage is TRBV7-9 and J usage is TRBJ2-3; 7 nucleotides match TRBD2. The CDR3 spans 13 residues. Germline lookup yields CDR1 SEHNR and CDR2 FQNEAQ (reference sequence). Trimming removed 4 bases from V and 5 bases from J; junction bases left unmatched: 3. The CDR3 reads CASSSAGVDTQYF. CDR3 nucleotide sequence: TGTGCCAGCAGCTCTGCGGGGGTAGATACGCAGTATTTT.

V is TRBV5-1 and J is TRBJ1-1; TRBD1 matches at 7 bases. Trimming removed 4 bases from V and 1 base from J; junction bases left unmatched: 10. Looked up from germline, CDR1 is SGHRS and CDR2 is YFSETQ. The length of the CDR3 is 16 residues. The CDR3 sequence is CASSPWWDRGNTEAFF. The CDR3 bases are TGCGCCAGCAGCCCTTGGTGGGACAGAGGGAACACTGAAGCTTTCTTT.

This clone has only one observation. This chain uses TRBV29-1 with TRBJ2-7, with 8 bases aligning to TRBD2. The CDR3 has 14 residues. CDR1 is SQVTM and CDR2 is ANQGSEA in the germline V gene. V shed 0 bases and J 3 bases; nucleotides not matched to a gene: 4. The CDR3 loop reads CSVEDGAGGYEQYF. The DNA for the CDR3 is TGCAGCGTTGAAGATGGGGCGGGGGGCTACGAGCAGTACTTC.

The V call is TRBV6-5, the J call TRBJ1-2; TRBD1 agrees at 8 bases. The CDR3 contains 13 residues. J lost 6 bases, V lost 5 bases, and 5 bases had no gene match. Germline V gene sequence: CDR1 MNHEY, CDR2 SVGAGI. Written as DNA, the CDR3 is TGTGCCAGCAGTCGGACAGGGCCAAATGGCTACACCTTC. Translating gives CASSRTGPNGYTF.

The rearrangement uses TRBV2 and TRBJ1-2, with D possibly matching TRBD1 (6 bases). CDR1 is SNHLY and CDR2 is FYNNEI in the germline V gene. CDR3 size: 14 residues. The V gene lost 4 bases and the J gene lost 5 bases, with 14 bases spanning the gap. CDR3 in amino acids: CASSGSGDFYGYTF. CDR3 nucleotides: TGTGCCAGCAGTGGGTCAGGGGATTTTTATGGCTACACCTTC.

The V gene is TRBV6-6, the J gene TRBJ1-4; the D is unclear. V was pared by 2 bases and J by 5 bases, with 6 bases between. This CDR3 has 13 amino acids. Per germline, CDR1 MNHNY and CDR2 SVGAGI (reference sequence). In nucleotides, the CDR3 is TGTGCCAGCAGTTACCGCACAAATGAAAAACTGTTTTTT. Its protein is CASSYRTNEKLFF.

The rearrangement uses TRBV19 and TRBJ1-1; 8 nucleotides align to TRBD1. Germline CDR1 is LNHDA and CDR2 is SQIVND (reference sequence). The V and J ends lost 6 bases and 3 bases, in that order; junction bases with no gene match: 9. CDR3 length equals 15 residues. This CDR3 is CASSPLTGVDTEAFF. The CDR3, as DNA: TGTGCCAGTAGCCCATTGACAGGGGTGGACACTGAAGCTTTCTTT.

The genes are TRBV10-1 and TRBJ2-2; 10 bases match TRBD1. From germline, CDR1 is WNHNN and CDR2 SYGVQD (reference sequence). The CDR3 sequence is 17 residues long. J gave up 5 bases and V 6 bases, and 12 bases lay outside the gene matches. In DNA, the CDR3 is TGCGCCAGCAGCCCTCCCGAGGGACAGGGGCTGACCGGGGAGCTGTTTTTT. Translated, it gives CASSPPEGQGLTGELFF.